The entry that follows covers one T cell receptor (beta chain) sequence. Its antigen is undetermined. The 5'RACE method, run with constant-segment primers, produced TCR alpha and TCR beta cDNA libraries (carrying sample barcodes and UMIs). TCRdb re-called the 5' RACE reads with MiXCR, one entry per CDR3 protein. The table lists about 440,000 distinct CDR3 sequences, roughly 20% of them singletons. This specimen belongs to a study of T-cell memory formation after mild COVID-19. Overall study context: Largely donor-specific TCR clusters were found. Overall study findings and caveats: From day 15 to 85, contracting clones were balanced between CD4 and CD8, whereas later expanders leaned toward CD4+. Memory from before infection featured some responding clones, which suggests cross-reactive memory joined.

Deletions cut 0 bases from V and 0 bases from J, with 10 bases between. The CDR3 length is 16 residues. Germline CDR1 is SGHRS and CDR2 is YFSETQ. The chain uses TRBV5-1 and TRBJ1-3; D not certain. This clonotype was sampled from an adult woman who had mild COVID-19 (a few samples of this study predate the infection). Cell type and time point are not known. Sequencing was carried out using PBMCs or a T cell subset sorted from them (not recorded which). The DNA of the CDR3 is TGCGCCAGCAGCTTGGATGGCCGGGACTCTGGAAACACCATATATTTT. Protein sequence: CASSLDGRDSGNTIYF.